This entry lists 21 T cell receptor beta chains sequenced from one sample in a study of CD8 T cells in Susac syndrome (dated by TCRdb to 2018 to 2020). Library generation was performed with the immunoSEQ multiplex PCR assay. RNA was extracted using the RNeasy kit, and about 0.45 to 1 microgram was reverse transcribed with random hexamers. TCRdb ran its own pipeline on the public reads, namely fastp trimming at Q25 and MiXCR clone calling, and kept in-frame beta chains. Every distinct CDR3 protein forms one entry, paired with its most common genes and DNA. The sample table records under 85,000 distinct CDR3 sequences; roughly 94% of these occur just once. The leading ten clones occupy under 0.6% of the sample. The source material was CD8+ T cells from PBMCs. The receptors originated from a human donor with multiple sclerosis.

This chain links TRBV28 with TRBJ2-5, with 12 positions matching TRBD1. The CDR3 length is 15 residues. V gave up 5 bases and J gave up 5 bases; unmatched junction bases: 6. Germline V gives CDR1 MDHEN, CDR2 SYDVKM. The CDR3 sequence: CASSPGTGGVETQYF. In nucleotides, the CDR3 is TGTGCCAGCAGTCCGGGGACAGGGGGCGTTGAGACCCAGTACTTC. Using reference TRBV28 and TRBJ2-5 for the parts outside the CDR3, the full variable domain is DVKVTQSSRYLVKRTGEKVFLECVQDMDHENMFWYRQDPGLGLRLIYFSYDVKMKEKGDIPEGYSVSREKKERFSLILESASTNQTSMYLCASSPGTGGVETQYFGPGTRLLVL.

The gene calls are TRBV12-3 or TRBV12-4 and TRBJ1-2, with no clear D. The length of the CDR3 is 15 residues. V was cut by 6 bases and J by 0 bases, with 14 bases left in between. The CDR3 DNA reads TGTGCCAGCAGCGGCGTGGGCGACGCTAACTATGGCTACACCTTC. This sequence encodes CASSGVGDANYGYTF.

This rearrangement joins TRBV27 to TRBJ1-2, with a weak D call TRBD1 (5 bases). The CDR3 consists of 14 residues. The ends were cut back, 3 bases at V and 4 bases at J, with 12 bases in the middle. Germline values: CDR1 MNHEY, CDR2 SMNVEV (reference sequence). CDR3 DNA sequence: TGTGCCAGCAGTTTTGGGGCAAGCCCCTATGGCTACACCTTC. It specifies CASSFGASPYGYTF.

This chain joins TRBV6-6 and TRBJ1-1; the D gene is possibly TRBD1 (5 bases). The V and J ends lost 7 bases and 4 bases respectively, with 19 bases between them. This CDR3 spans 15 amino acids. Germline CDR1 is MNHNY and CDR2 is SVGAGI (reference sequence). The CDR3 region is CASTGTLTMATEAFF. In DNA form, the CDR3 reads TGTGCCAGCACCGGGACTCTTACGATGGCCACTGAAGCTTTCTTT.

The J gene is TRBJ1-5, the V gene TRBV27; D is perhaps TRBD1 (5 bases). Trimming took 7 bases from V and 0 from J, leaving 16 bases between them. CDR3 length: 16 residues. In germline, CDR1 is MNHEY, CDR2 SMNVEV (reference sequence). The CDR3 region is CASKNPGTDSNQPQHF. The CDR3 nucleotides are TGTGCCAGCAAAAACCCAGGGACGGATAGCAATCAGCCCCAGCATTTT.

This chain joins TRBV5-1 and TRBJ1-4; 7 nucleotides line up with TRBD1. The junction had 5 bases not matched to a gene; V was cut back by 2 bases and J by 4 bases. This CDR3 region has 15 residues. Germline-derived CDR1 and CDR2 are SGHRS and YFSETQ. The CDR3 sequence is CASSFGTVGNEKLFF. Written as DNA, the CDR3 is TGCGCCAGCAGCTTTGGGACAGTTGGTAATGAAAAACTGTTTTTT.

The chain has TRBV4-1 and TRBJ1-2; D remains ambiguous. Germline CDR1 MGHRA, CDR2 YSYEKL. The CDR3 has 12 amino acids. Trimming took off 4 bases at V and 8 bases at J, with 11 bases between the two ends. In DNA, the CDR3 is TGCGCCAGCAGCCGAGGGAAAGGAGGCTACACCTTC. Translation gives CASSRGKGGYTF.

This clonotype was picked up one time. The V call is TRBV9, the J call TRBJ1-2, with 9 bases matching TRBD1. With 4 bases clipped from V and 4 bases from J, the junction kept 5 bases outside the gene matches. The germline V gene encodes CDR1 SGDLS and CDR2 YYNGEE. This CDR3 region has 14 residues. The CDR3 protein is CASSTGGEVYGYTF. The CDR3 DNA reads TGTGCCAGCAGCACAGGGGGCGAGGTCTATGGCTACACCTTC.

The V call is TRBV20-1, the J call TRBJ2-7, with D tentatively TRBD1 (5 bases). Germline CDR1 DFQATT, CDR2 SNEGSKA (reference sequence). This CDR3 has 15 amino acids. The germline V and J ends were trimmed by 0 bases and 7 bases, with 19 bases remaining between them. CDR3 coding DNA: TGCAGTGCTAGAGATATGGCTAAGGGGTGGTGGGAGCAGTACTTC. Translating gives CSARDMAKGWWEQYF.

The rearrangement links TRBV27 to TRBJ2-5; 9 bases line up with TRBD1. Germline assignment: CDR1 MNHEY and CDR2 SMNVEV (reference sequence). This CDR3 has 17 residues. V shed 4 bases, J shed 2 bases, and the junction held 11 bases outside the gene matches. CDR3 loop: CASSSKDRGSWQETQYF. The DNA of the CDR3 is TGTGCCAGCAGTTCCAAAGACAGGGGGAGTTGGCAAGAGACCCAGTACTTC.

CDR3 bases: TGCGCCAGCAGGGACTATTACCGGACAGCCTACAATGAGCAGTTCTTC. Its protein is CASRDYYRTAYNEQFF. This chain joins TRBV5-1 and TRBJ2-1; either TRBD1 or TRBD2 may supply D (6 bases each). CDR3 size: 16 residues. Deletions cut 5 bases from V and 2 bases from J, with 17 bases between. From germline, CDR1 is SGHRS and CDR2 YFSETQ.

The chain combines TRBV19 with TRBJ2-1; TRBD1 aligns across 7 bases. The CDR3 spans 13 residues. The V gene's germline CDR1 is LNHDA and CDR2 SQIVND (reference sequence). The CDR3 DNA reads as TGTGCAGCTACCGGGACAGCATACAATGAGCAGTTCTTC. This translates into CAATGTAYNEQFF.

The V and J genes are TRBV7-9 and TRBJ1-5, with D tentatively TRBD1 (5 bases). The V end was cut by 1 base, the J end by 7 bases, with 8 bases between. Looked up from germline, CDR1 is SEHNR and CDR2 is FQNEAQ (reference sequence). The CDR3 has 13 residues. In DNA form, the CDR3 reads TGTGCCAGCAGCTTAGTGGGGCGACAGCCCCAGCATTTT. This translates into CASSLVGRQPQHF.

CDR3 sequence: CASSREGSTKNIQYF. CDR3 nucleotides: TGCGCCAGCAGCCGAGAGGGTTCCACCAAAAACATTCAGTACTTC. V and J are TRBV23-1 and TRBJ2-4; a weak D match, TRBD2 (5 bases). TRBV23-1 is an open reading frame, and its role is uncertain. Trimming left V 6 bases short and J 2 bases short, with 14 bases between. The CDR3 is 15 amino acids.

The CDR3 DNA sequence: TGTGCCAGCAGTTTGAGGGGGTACACAGATACGCAGTATTTT. This translates into CASSLRGYTDTQYF. The gene calls are TRBV28 and TRBJ2-3; TRBD1 might be the D (6 bases). Germline assignment: CDR1 MDHEN and CDR2 SYDVKM. This CDR3 is 14 amino acids long. The V gene lost 3 bases and the J gene lost 2 bases, with 9 bases spanning the gap.

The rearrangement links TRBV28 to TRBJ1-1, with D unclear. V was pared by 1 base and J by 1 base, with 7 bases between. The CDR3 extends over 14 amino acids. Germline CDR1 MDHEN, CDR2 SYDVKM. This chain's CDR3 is CASSLSGRNTEAFF. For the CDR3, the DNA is TGTGCCAGCAGTTTATCGGGCAGGAACACTGAAGCTTTCTTT.

The CDR3 loop reads CASSENPDTQYF. CDR3 in DNA: TGTGCCAGCAGCGAGAATCCAGATACGCAGTATTTT. The chain links TRBV7-9 to TRBJ2-3; D gene uncertain. The CDR3 totals 12 residues. The V end lost 5 bases, the J end lost 4 bases, and 7 bases lay between the germline ends. Germline V CDR1 and CDR2: SEHNR, FQNEAQ (reference sequence).

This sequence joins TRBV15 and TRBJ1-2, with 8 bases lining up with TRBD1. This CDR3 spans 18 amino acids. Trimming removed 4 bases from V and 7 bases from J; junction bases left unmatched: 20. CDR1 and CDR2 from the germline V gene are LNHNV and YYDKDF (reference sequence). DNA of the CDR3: TGTGCCACCAGCATGGTTAATTGGGACAGGCAGCTTGGAGGTGGCTACACCTTC. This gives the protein CATSMVNWDRQLGGGYTF.

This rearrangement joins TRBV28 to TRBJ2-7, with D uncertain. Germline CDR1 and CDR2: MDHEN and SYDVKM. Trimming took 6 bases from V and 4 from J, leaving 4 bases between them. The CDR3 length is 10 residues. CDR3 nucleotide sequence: TGTGCCAGCAGCACATACGAGCAGTACTTC. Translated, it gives CASSTYEQYF.

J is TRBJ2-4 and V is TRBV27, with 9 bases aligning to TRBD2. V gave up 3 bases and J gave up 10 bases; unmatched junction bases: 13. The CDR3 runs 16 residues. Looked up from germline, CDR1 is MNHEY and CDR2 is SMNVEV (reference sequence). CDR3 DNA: TGTGCCAGCAGTTTGGTAGCGGGGGCCCCGGCTTGGATTCAGTACTTC. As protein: CASSLVAGAPAWIQYF.

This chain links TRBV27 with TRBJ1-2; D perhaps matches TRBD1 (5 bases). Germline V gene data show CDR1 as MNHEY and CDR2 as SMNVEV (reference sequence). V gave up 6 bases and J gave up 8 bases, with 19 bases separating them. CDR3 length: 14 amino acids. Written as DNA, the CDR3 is TGTGCCAGCAGGCCTTGGGAGGGGTCGGCCGGCTACACCTTC. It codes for CASRPWEGSAGYTF.